The entry below describes one T cell receptor beta chain. Per germline, CDR1 LNHDA and CDR2 SQIVND (reference sequence). The CDR3 totals 15 residues. V lost 3 bases and J lost 12, with 23 bases in between. This entry is derived from a study of blood T cell repertoires in COVID-19. Whole-study context: Samples representing acute and convalescent COVID-19 were sourced from the United States, Italy and Spain. From T cells, B-cell-depleted T cells, or PBMCs came the material, which was cDNA or gDNA.

As handled by the study authors: Nucleated cell counts were estimated from reference gene primer amplification. The data were produced by immunoSEQ multiplex PCR, yet TCRdb's version contains in-frame clones alone and is incomplete. The V and J calls and clone size were taken over from that table, and D and trimming were inferred from the DNA. The sample carries over 250,000 clones, 70% to 90% recorded once. The rearrangement links TRBV19 to TRBJ1-1, with D possibly matching TRBD1 (5 bases). This clonotype was obtained from an older woman with acute or convalescent COVID-19. Material: peripheral blood. In nucleotides, the CDR3 is TGTGCCAGTAGTATTGGGGCAGGTGCTACGTGGCCGTCTTTCTTT. It yields the protein CASSIGAGATWPSFF. The full variable domain, rest sourced from reference TRBV19 and TRBJ1-1, is DGGITQSPKYLFRKEGQNVTLSCEQNLNHDAMYWYRQDPGQGLRLIYYSQIVNDFQKGDIAEGYSVSREKKESFPLTVTSAQKNPTAFYLCASSIGAGATWPSFFGQGTRLTVV.